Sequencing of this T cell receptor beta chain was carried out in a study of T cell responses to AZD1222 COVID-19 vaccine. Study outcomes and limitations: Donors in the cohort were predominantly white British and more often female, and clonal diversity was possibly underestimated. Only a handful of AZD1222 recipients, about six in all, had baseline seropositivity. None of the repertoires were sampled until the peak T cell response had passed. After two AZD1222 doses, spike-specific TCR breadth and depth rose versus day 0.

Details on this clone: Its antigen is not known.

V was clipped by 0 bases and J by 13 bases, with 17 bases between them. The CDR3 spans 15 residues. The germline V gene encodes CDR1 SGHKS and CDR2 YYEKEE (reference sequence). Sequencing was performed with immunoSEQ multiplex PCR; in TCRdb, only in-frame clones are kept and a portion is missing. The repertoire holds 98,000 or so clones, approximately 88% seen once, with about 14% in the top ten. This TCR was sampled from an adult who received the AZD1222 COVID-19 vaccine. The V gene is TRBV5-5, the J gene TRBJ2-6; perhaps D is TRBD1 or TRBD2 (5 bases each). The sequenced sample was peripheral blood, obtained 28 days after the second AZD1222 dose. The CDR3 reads CASSLDSRGKGVLTF. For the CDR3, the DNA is TGTGCCAGCAGCTTGGACTCGAGGGGCAAGGGAGTCCTGACTTTC. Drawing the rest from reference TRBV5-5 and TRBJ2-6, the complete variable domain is DAGVTQSPTHLIKTRGQQVTLRCSPISGHKSVSWYQQVLGQGPQFIFQYYEKEERGRGNFPDRFSARQFPNYSSELNVNALLLGDSALYLCASSLDSRGKGVLTFGAGSRLTVL.